The 27 T cell receptor beta chains in this list originate from one sample, sequenced in a study of blood T cells in healthy people across ages (dated by TCRdb to about 2015). Receptor amplification or capture employed 5' RACE. Instrument on record: Illumina HiSeq 2500. The second PCR ran for roughly 7 to 11 cycles and used a J-beta primer mix along with a sample-barcoded 5' primer. The public reads were run again by TCRdb, first through fastp at Q25 and then through MiXCR, and only productive beta chains were kept. Rows merge per CDR3 protein into single entries with the most common DNA and genes. The sample yields 800,000 to 1,000,000 distinct CDR3 sequences; roughly 50% were counted once. The top ten hold around 15% of the sample. Sequenced material: blood. The receptors were gathered from a man younger than 45 in good health.

This rearrangement joins TRBV7-8 to TRBJ2-1; D might be TRBD1 (6 bases). The V end lost 1 base, the J end lost 4 bases, and 11 bases lay between the germline ends. This CDR3 spans 15 amino acids. Germline V gene sequence: CDR1 SGHVS, CDR2 FQNEAQ. The CDR3 DNA follows: TGTGCCAGCAGCTTAGAGGGGACAACGTACAATGAGCAGTTCTTC. Protein sequence: CASSLEGTTYNEQFF.

This clonotype was recorded at least ten times. An end of the junction differs from the germline gene, which may be a read error. The rearrangement uses TRBV4-2 and TRBJ2-1; 8 bases line up with TRBD2. The CDR3 is 16 amino acids. Per the germline V gene, CDR1 is LGHNA and CDR2 is YNFKEQ. The DNA for the CDR3 is TGCGCCAGCAGCCAAGATCGGGGGGGGGCCTACAATGAGCAGTTCTTC. Encoded protein: CASSQDRGGAYNEQFF.

This clonotype was seen a few times. The V gene is TRBV29-1, the J gene TRBJ2-1; no clear D. The CDR3 is 13 amino acids. CDR1 is SQVTM, CDR2 ANQGSEA, per germline. The V end lost 1 base, the J end lost 5 bases, and 9 bases lay between the germline ends. CDR3 residues: CSVEGPNDNEQFF. CDR3 DNA sequence: TGCAGCGTTGAAGGACCCAACGACAATGAGCAGTTCTTC.

There are a few counts of this clonotype. V usage is TRBV5-1 and J usage is TRBJ2-5; possible D gene TRBD1, 5 bases. The CDR3 extends over 13 amino acids. CDR1 is SGHRS and CDR2 is YFSETQ in the germline V gene. Trimming took 6 bases from V and 1 from J, leaving 10 bases between them. The CDR3 region has the DNA TGCGCCAGCAAAGACAGCTTCCAAGAGACCCAGTACTTC. Its protein product is CASKDSFQETQYF.

This clonotype was found once. The V call is TRBV5-1, the J call TRBJ2-4; 14 bases agree with TRBD2. In germline, CDR1 is SGHRS, CDR2 YFSETQ. The CDR3 consists of 18 residues. V lost 0 bases, J lost 2 bases, and 4 bases stayed unmatched. CDR3 residues: CASSLGLAGGQSKNIQYF. CDR3 nucleotides: TGCGCCAGCAGCTTGGGACTAGCGGGGGGGCAGTCCAAAAACATTCAGTACTTC.

Regarding this clonotype: No conserved phenylalanine or tryptophan ends this CDR3, so it is likely a read error. The chain recombines TRBV20-1 with TRBJ2-7, with D tentatively TRBD2 (6 bases). Gene TRBJ2-5 matches the end of the DNA better, so the J call may be wrong. CDR3 length: 13 amino acids. Germline CDR1 reads DFQATT; CDR2 reads SNEGSKA (reference sequence). The CDR3 sequence is CSARGGGQETQYL. The DNA for the CDR3 is TGCAGTGCTAGGGGAGGAGGCCAGGAGACCCAGTACCTC.

A note on this clonotype: The junction departs from the called germline gene at one end, perhaps through a read error. This chain connects TRBV3-1 to TRBJ1-2; a weak D match, TRBD1 (5 bases). Germline lookup yields CDR1 LGHDT and CDR2 YNNKEL (reference sequence). The length of the CDR3 is 13 residues. The CDR3 sequence: CVSSPGDADGYTF. The CDR3 nucleotides are TGTGTCAGCAGCCCGGGGGATGCAGATGGCTACACCTTC.

The rearrangement uses TRBV2 and TRBJ1-4; unclear D gene. This CDR3 comprises 13 residues. Trimming removed 7 bases from V and 5 bases from J, with 11 bases in between. Germline assignment: CDR1 SNHLY and CDR2 FYNNEI. The CDR3 sequence: CASTGLENEKLFF. The CDR3 bases are TGTGCCAGCACCGGACTAGAGAATGAAAAACTGTTTTTT.

This clonotype was counted between two and nine times. V and J are TRBV7-9 and TRBJ1-1, with D unclear. The germline CDR1 and CDR2 sequences are SEHNR and FQNEAQ (reference sequence). Trimming shortened V by 8 bases and J by 1 base, and 8 bases separated the two germline ends. The CDR3 is made up of 12 amino acids. The CDR3 here is CASGRSNTEAFF. In DNA form, the CDR3 reads TGTGCCAGCGGACGGTCGAACACTGAAGCTTTCTTT.

The chain carries TRBV6-5 and TRBJ2-1; TRBD2 agrees at 9 bases. The CDR3 is 16 residues long. V dropped 6 bases and J dropped 4; count of bases not matched to a gene: 10. From germline, CDR1 is MNHEY and CDR2 SVGAGI. CDR3 in amino acids: CASSSRGGGGYNEQFF. CDR3 DNA sequence: TGTGCCAGCAGCTCACGCGGGGGGGGAGGGTACAATGAGCAGTTCTTC.

The genes are TRBV6-2 or TRBV6-3 and TRBJ2-5; D gene uncertain. Trimming stripped 7 bases from V and 2 bases from J, with 11 bases between. CDR3 length: 13 amino acids. Looked up from germline, CDR1 is MNHEY and CDR2 is SVGEGT. The CDR3 spells CASNPSGQETQYF. The CDR3 nucleotides read TGTGCCAGCAACCCGAGTGGGCAAGAGACCCAGTACTTC.

V is TRBV29-1 and J is TRBJ2-3; maybe TRBD1 (7 bases). Germline V gene data show CDR1 as SQVTM and CDR2 as ANQGSEA. This CDR3 spans 14 amino acids. Trimming took 8 bases from V and 1 from J, leaving 16 bases between them. Here the CDR3 reads CSTSGGTGTDTQYF. The CDR3 coding sequence is TGCAGCACATCAGGGGGGACGGGCACAGATACGCAGTATTTT.

This clonotype was counted a few times. This sequence joins TRBV29-1 and TRBJ2-2, with D tentatively TRBD2 (6 bases). The V and J ends lost 2 bases and 4 bases respectively, with 14 bases between them. There are 15 residues in the CDR3. The germline gives CDR1 SQVTM, CDR2 ANQGSEA. CDR3 amino acids: CSVESGSRGTGELFF. In nucleotides, the CDR3 is TGCAGCGTTGAATCAGGTTCGCGGGGCACCGGGGAGCTGTTTTTT.

V and J are TRBV7-9 and TRBJ2-4, with 12 bases aligning to TRBD2. The J call may not be correct, given that the DNA end is closer to TRBJ2-7. CDR3 length equals 16 residues. Per germline, CDR1 SEHNR and CDR2 FQNEAQ (reference sequence). The CDR3 loop reads CVRSPSTSGSSYEQYF. CDR3 nucleotide sequence: TGTGTCCGCAGCCCCTCGACTAGCGGGAGCTCCTACGAGCAGTACTTC.

V is TRBV7-3 and J is TRBJ1-2, with D possibly being TRBD1 (6 bases). Germline CDR1 reads SGHTA; CDR2 reads FQGTGA. This CDR3 spans 16 amino acids. With 0 bases removed from V and 0 bases from J, the gap between germline ends came to 11 bases. The CDR3 sequence is CASSLTGQIANYGYTF. CDR3 bases: TGTGCCAGCAGCTTAACGGGACAAATAGCTAACTATGGCTACACCTTC. Full variable domain (outside the CDR3, taken from reference TRBV7-3 and TRBJ1-2): GAGVSQTPSNKVTEKGKYVELRCDPISGHTALYWYRQSLGQGPEFLIYFQGTGAADDSGLPNDRFFAVRPEGSVSTLKIQRTERGDSAVYLCASSLTGQIANYGYTFGSGTRLTVV.

J is TRBJ2-5 and V is TRBV6-2 or TRBV6-3; 8 bases match TRBD2. The CDR3 runs to 14 residues. CDR1 is MNHEY and CDR2 is SVGEGT in the germline V gene. The junction had 5 bases not matched to a gene; V was cut back by 4 bases and J by 4 bases. CDR3 protein: CASSSGGARETQYF. Written as DNA, the CDR3 is TGTGCCAGCAGTTCCGGGGGGGCCCGAGAGACCCAGTACTTC.

This clonotype was counted between two and nine times. The J gene is TRBJ2-3, the V gene TRBV4-1; 7 bases map to TRBD2. The length of the CDR3 is 16 residues. The V segment lost 1 base and the J segment 5 bases; nucleotides outside the gene matches: 9. Germline V CDR1 and CDR2: MGHRA, YSYEKL. Here the CDR3 reads CASSQGAARGLDTQYF. The CDR3 nucleotides read TGCGCCAGCAGCCAAGGGGCAGCGCGGGGGTTAGATACGCAGTATTTT.

This chain connects TRBV5-6 to TRBJ2-1; the D gene is possibly TRBD1 (5 bases). The germline V gene encodes CDR1 SGHDT and CDR2 YYEEEE. V was pared by 2 bases and J by 6 bases, with 15 bases between. This CDR3 comprises 15 residues. The CDR3 DNA reads as TGTGCCAGCAGCTTTCAAACAGGTCCCAGCAATGAGCAGTTCTTC. It specifies CASSFQTGPSNEQFF.

This clonotype was counted a few times. The rearrangement links TRBV10-3 to TRBJ2-1; the D gene is possibly TRBD1 (5 bases). Trimming cost V 4 bases and J 1 base, with 11 bases left between them. The germline V gene has CDR1 ENHRY and CDR2 SYGVKD. The CDR3 is 15 residues long. The CDR3 reads CAISVNRLSYNEQFF. CDR3 nucleotides: TGTGCCATCAGTGTTAACAGGCTGTCCTACAATGAGCAGTTCTTC.

The V gene is TRBV15, the J gene TRBJ2-7; 7 bases line up with TRBD2. Germline CDR1 and CDR2: LNHNV and YYDKDF (reference sequence). The trim removed 1 base at V and 2 bases at J, leaving 5 bases unmatched. There are 15 residues in the CDR3. The CDR3 loop is CATSRVGLPTYEQYF. The CDR3 nucleotides read TGTGCCACCAGCAGAGTGGGACTACCAACCTACGAGCAGTACTTC.

In DNA form, the CDR3 reads TGTGCCAGCAGCCAGGCGGGGGCAGGGGGATATGGCTACACCTTC. As protein: CASSQAGAGGYGYTF. This sequence joins TRBV4-2 and TRBJ1-2; TRBD1 agrees at 7 bases. The CDR3 is 15 amino acids. CDR1 is LGHNA, CDR2 YNFKEQ, per germline. V lost 3 bases and J lost 5; bases outside the gene matches: 9.

The CDR3 coding sequence is TGCAGTGCTAGAAGGGAGGGGCAAGAGACCCAGTACTTC. It translates to CSARREGQETQYF. The chain has TRBV20-1 and TRBJ2-5; 7 positions agree with TRBD2. The V and J ends lost 2 bases and 2 bases, in that order; junction bases with no gene match: 2. The CDR3 loop spans 13 amino acids. Germline CDR1 is DFQATT and CDR2 is SNEGSKA (reference sequence).

About this clonotype: At one of its ends the junction is not consistent with the germline gene, which may arise from a read error. The chain couples TRBV7-2 to TRBJ1-6; maybe TRBD1 (5 bases). The CDR3 contains 11 residues. The V gene's germline CDR1 is SGHTA and CDR2 FQGNSA. The CDR3 DNA is TGTGCCAGCAGCATAGCAGGGTCCCTCCACTTT. This encodes CASSIAGSLHF.

The rearrangement links TRBV4-1 to TRBJ2-1; maybe TRBD2 (5 bases). Germline loops: CDR1 MGHRA, CDR2 YSYEKL. This CDR3 contains 12 residues. V was cut by 1 base and J by 13 bases, with 11 bases left in between. CDR3: CASSQVWTGQFF. The CDR3 region has the DNA TGCGCCAGCAGCCAAGTATGGACTGGACAGTTCTTC.

The J gene is TRBJ2-5, the V gene TRBV28; TRBD2 is a possible D gene (6 bases). This CDR3 has 15 amino acids. Germline loops: CDR1 MDHEN, CDR2 SYDVKM. V shed 6 bases and J shed 1 base, with 15 bases lying between them. The CDR3 nucleotides are TGTGCCAGCAGCCCACTGGAAGCGGGCCAAGAGACCCAGTACTTC. It yields the protein CASSPLEAGQETQYF.

The chain is built from TRBV10-3 and TRBJ2-2, with D unresolved. Per the germline V gene, CDR1 is ENHRY and CDR2 is SYGVKD. This CDR3 contains 14 residues. V was trimmed by 6 bases and J by 3 bases, leaving 11 bases between them. CDR3 coding DNA: TGTGCCATCAGGGGCAGACTGGACACCGGGGAGCTGTTTTTT. Translation: CAIRGRLDTGELFF.

Only a few counts were recorded for this clonotype. The CDR3 region is CASSPRHTQETQYF. The CDR3 nucleotides read TGTGCCAGCAGCCCTAGACATACACAAGAGACCCAGTACTTC. The chain carries TRBV7-2 and TRBJ2-5, with D uncertain. The length of the CDR3 is 14 residues. Germline assignment: CDR1 SGHTA and CDR2 FQGNSA. Trimming stripped 5 bases from V and 2 bases from J, with 12 bases between.